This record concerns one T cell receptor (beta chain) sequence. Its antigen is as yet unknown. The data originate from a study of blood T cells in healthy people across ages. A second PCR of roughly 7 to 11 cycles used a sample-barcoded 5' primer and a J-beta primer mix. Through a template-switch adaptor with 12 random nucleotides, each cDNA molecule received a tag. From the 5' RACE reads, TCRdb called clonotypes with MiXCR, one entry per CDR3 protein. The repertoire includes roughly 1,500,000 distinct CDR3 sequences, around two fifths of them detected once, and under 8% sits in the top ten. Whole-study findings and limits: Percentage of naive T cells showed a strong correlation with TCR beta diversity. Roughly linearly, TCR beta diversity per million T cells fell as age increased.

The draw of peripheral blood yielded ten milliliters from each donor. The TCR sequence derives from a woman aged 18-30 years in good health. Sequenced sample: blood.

CDR3 residues: CASSQDLGGFTEAFF. As DNA, the CDR3 is TGCGCCAGCAGCCAAGATCTGGGGGGATTCACTGAAGCTTTCTTT. The chain uses TRBV4-1 and TRBJ1-1, with D perhaps TRBD1 (5 bases). Germline V CDR1 and CDR2: MGHRA, YSYEKL. With 0 bases removed from V and 4 bases from J, the gap between germline ends came to 12 bases. The CDR3 is made up of 15 amino acids.